These 24 T cell receptor beta chains originate from one sample sequenced in a study of beta chain features in type 1 diabetes. Isolated RNA was reverse transcribed in full, so expressed TCRB transcripts were sequenced. Assay: immunoSEQ multiplex PCR; the TCRdb copy retains only in-frame clones and omits some. The sample consists of around 170,000 clones, 9% to 10% of them appearing once. The sequencing input was central memory CD4+ T cells from blood. The receptor set was obtained from a woman aged 18-30 years in good health.

Note on this clone: One junction end does not reproduce the germline sequence, and a read error may be involved. J is TRBJ2-7 and V is TRBV29-1, with TRBD1 matching over 7 bases. Germline CDR1 and CDR2: SQVTM and ANQGSEA. The CDR3 is 12 amino acids. CDR3 sequence reads: CSFRDSSYKQYF. The DNA of the CDR3 is TGCAGCTTCCGGGACAGCTCCTACAAGCAGTACTTC.

A few counts support this clone. The rearrangement links TRBV7-9 to TRBJ1-2; TRBD1 aligns across 7 bases. The junction had 4 bases not matched to a gene; V was cut back by 5 bases and J by 7 bases. The CDR3 length is 12 residues. The germline gives CDR1 SEHNR, CDR2 FQNEAQ (reference sequence). The CDR3 region is CASSDYRGGYTF. For the CDR3, the DNA is TGTGCCAGCAGCGACTACAGGGGTGGCTACACCTTC.

This clone appeared a few times. CDR3 sequence (DNA): TGTGCCAGCAGCCGACCCAGCCTCGGACAGGGCGGGGAGCTGTTTTTT. This translates into CASSRPSLGQGGELFF. The chain couples TRBV5-6 to TRBJ2-2, with TRBD1 matching 8 bases. Germline V gene sequence: CDR1 SGHDT, CDR2 YYEEEE. This CDR3 comprises 16 residues. The trim removed 4 bases at V and 7 bases at J, leaving 12 bases unmatched.

This clone was counted at least ten times. V usage is TRBV29-1 and J usage is TRBJ1-2; 9 nucleotides align to TRBD1. The CDR3 is 12 amino acids. Germline V gene lookup returns CDR1 SQVTM and CDR2 ANQGSEA. This CDR3 is CCSGTGLGGYTF. The CDR3 DNA sequence: TGCTGTAGCGGGACAGGGCTAGGAGGCTACACCTTC.

This chain uses TRBV7-2 with TRBJ2-2, with 11 nucleotides matching TRBD2. The CDR3 runs to 17 residues. Losses at the gene ends were 6 bases for V and 2 bases for J; bases not matched to a gene: 8. The germline CDR1 and CDR2 sequences are SGHTA and FQGNSA. The CDR3 sequence: CASSPTSGGPNTGELFF. DNA of the CDR3: TGTGCCAGCAGTCCTACTAGCGGGGGCCCCAACACCGGGGAGCTGTTTTTT.

Only a few counts were recorded for this clone. The J gene is TRBJ2-5, the V gene TRBV7-9, with 8 bases matching TRBD1. This CDR3 comprises 15 residues. J was trimmed by 5 bases and V by 3 bases; bases with no gene match: 8. CDR1 is SEHNR and CDR2 is FQNEAQ in the germline V gene (reference sequence). CDR3 loop: CASSLVQGARETQYF. CDR3 coding DNA: TGTGCCAGCAGCTTGGTGCAGGGGGCGAGGGAGACCCAGTACTTC.

This clone was found a few times. The chain couples TRBV19 to TRBJ2-2, with TRBD2 matching over 8 bases. The CDR3 is made up of 14 amino acids. The trim removed 5 bases at V and 6 bases at J, leaving 5 bases unmatched. Germline V gene sequence: CDR1 LNHDA, CDR2 SQIVND (reference sequence). CDR3 amino acids: CASSRGGSAGELFF. In DNA, the CDR3 is TGTGCCAGTAGTCGCGGGGGGAGCGCCGGGGAGCTGTTTTTT.

The genes are TRBV18 and TRBJ1-1, with a possible D match to TRBD1 (6 bases). The CDR3 covers 14 residues. In germline, CDR1 is KGHSH, CDR2 LQKENI. Trimming stripped 4 bases from V and 3 bases from J, with 12 bases between. The CDR3 coding sequence is TGTGCCAGCTCACTCAGGGGCATGGACACTGAAGCTTTCTTT. Amino acid sequence: CASSLRGMDTEAFF.

The CDR3 loop is CASRGAPPNYGYTF. The CDR3 bases are TGTGCCAGCAGAGGGGCCCCTCCTAACTATGGCTACACCTTC. The chain combines TRBV11-2 with TRBJ1-2; weak D call: TRBD1 (5 bases). The CDR3 is made up of 14 amino acids. The V and J ends lost 6 bases and 0 bases respectively, with 11 bases between them. Germline loops: CDR1 SGHAT, CDR2 FQNNGV. The entire variable domain, with the rest obtained from reference TRBV11-2 and TRBJ1-2, is as follows: EAGVAQSPRYKIIEKRQSVAFWCNPISGHATLYWYQQILGQGPKLLIQFQNNGVVDDSQLPKDRFSAERLKGVDSTLKIQPAKLEDSAVYLCASRGAPPNYGYTFGSGTRLTVV.

This clone has just a few counts. The CDR3 coding sequence is TGTGCCAGCAGCTCCCGGTGGGGCGCGGACACTGAAGCTTTCTTT. Its protein is CASSSRWGADTEAFF. V is TRBV5-5 and J is TRBJ1-1, with D possibly being TRBD1 (5 bases). The CDR3 loop spans 15 amino acids. CDR1 is SGHKS, CDR2 YYEKEE, per germline (reference sequence). The V end was cut by 3 bases, the J end by 3 bases, with 15 bases between.

This chain links TRBV30 with TRBJ1-2, with D tentatively TRBD1 (6 bases). CDR1 is GTSNPN and CDR2 is SVGIG in the germline V gene (reference sequence). V lost 2 bases and J lost 8, with 15 bases in between. The CDR3 runs 13 residues. This chain's CDR3 is CAWSYSQGGGYTF. CDR3 nucleotides: TGTGCCTGGAGTTACTCACAGGGTGGGGGCTACACCTTC.

There are a few counts of this clone. V usage is TRBV7-2 and J usage is TRBJ2-3; 8 bases map to TRBD2. The trim removed 2 bases at V and 6 bases at J, leaving 10 bases unmatched. CDR1 SGHTA and CDR2 FQGNSA come from the germline V gene. CDR3 length: 16 residues. CDR3 loop: CASSLYGGSGADTQYF. In DNA, the CDR3 is TGTGCCAGCAGCTTATACGGAGGTAGCGGGGCTGATACGCAGTATTTT. Complete variable domain (other parts from reference TRBV7-2 and TRBJ2-3): GAGVSQSPSNKVTEKGKDVELRCDPISGHTALYWYRQSLGQGLEFLIYFQGNSAPDKSGLPSDRFSAERTGGSVSTLTIQRTQQEDSAVYLCASSLYGGSGADTQYFGPGTRLTVL.

This clone came up a few times. This chain connects TRBV7-3 to TRBJ1-1; D is uncertain. Germline V gives CDR1 SGHTA, CDR2 FQGTGA. This CDR3 contains 14 residues. V was trimmed by 0 bases and J by 3 bases, leaving 8 bases between them. The CDR3 nucleotides are TGTGCCAGCAGCTTAACGCATCAGGACACTGAAGCTTTCTTT. This translates into CASSLTHQDTEAFF.

The gene calls are TRBV6-5 and TRBJ2-5; a weak D match, TRBD2 (7 bases). This CDR3 is built from 16 residues. Germline V gene sequence: CDR1 MNHEY, CDR2 SVGAGI. V lost 4 bases and J 1 base, leaving 16 bases between the germline ends. CDR3 in amino acids: CASSWLGGPSQETQYF. In DNA form, the CDR3 reads TGTGCCAGCAGTTGGTTGGGGGGGCCTTCCCAAGAGACCCAGTACTTC.

This chain joins TRBV11-1 and TRBJ1-1; 7 bases align to TRBD1. The CDR3 consists of 15 residues. The V segment lost 5 bases and the J segment 2 bases; nucleotides outside the gene matches: 8. The germline CDR1 and CDR2 sequences are SGHAT and FQDESV (reference sequence). CDR3 sequence (DNA): TGTGCCAGCAGCAAGTCCTACAGGGGAAACACTGAAGCTTTCTTT. This gives the protein CASSKSYRGNTEAFF.

The rearrangement joins TRBV5-4 to TRBJ1-1; D is perhaps TRBD1 (5 bases). V lost 6 bases to trimming and J lost 1 base, with 13 bases between them. Germline assignment: CDR1 SGHNT and CDR2 YYREEE (reference sequence). The length of the CDR3 is 14 residues. The CDR3 DNA follows: TGTGCCAGCACCCCTTCGGGGGGGAACACTGAAGCTTTCTTT. It specifies CASTPSGGNTEAFF.

The chain has TRBV10-3 and TRBJ2-2, with D possibly matching TRBD2 (5 bases). V was pared by 3 bases and J by 5 bases, with 13 bases between. The CDR3 covers 15 residues. Germline V gives CDR1 ENHRY, CDR2 SYGVKD. This chain's CDR3 is CAISERGMRTGELFF. CDR3 bases: TGTGCCATCAGTGAAAGAGGGATGAGGACCGGGGAGCTGTTTTTT.

This clone came up a few times. The chain is built from TRBV28 and TRBJ1-2; TRBD1 might be the D (5 bases). V gave up 7 bases and J gave up 4 bases, with 16 bases separating them. The germline V gene encodes CDR1 MDHEN and CDR2 SYDVKM. The CDR3 loop spans 14 amino acids. CDR3: CASTQSRGIYGYTF. CDR3 sequence (DNA): TGTGCCAGCACCCAGTCACGGGGGATCTATGGCTACACCTTC.

This clone was seen more than once but under ten times. This chain joins TRBV5-5 and TRBJ2-5; D ambiguous. The CDR3 is 13 amino acids. Germline lookup yields CDR1 SGHKS and CDR2 YYEKEE (reference sequence). V was cut by 4 bases and J by 1 base, with 8 bases left in between. The CDR3 loop reads CASSPRFQETQYF. In DNA, the CDR3 is TGTGCCAGCAGCCCCAGGTTCCAAGAGACCCAGTACTTC.

The sample holds a few counts of this clone. This chain links TRBV19 with TRBJ2-1; TRBD1 aligns across 10 bases. CDR3 size: 14 residues. The trim removed 4 bases at V and 6 bases at J, leaving 3 bases unmatched. Germline loops: CDR1 LNHDA, CDR2 SQIVND (reference sequence). In nucleotides, the CDR3 is TGTGCCAGTAGTACGGGACAGGGGTCCAATGAGCAGTTCTTC. Encoded protein: CASSTGQGSNEQFF.

This clone was observed a handful of times. The chain recombines TRBV7-9 with TRBJ1-5, with D unresolved. The V gene's germline CDR1 is SEHNR and CDR2 FQNEAQ (reference sequence). CDR3 length: 14 amino acids. V lost 2 bases and J lost 3, with 8 bases in between. The CDR3 is CASSLLGANQPQHF. The CDR3 region has the DNA TGTGCCAGCAGCTTACTAGGAGCCAATCAGCCCCAGCATTTT.

This clone appeared a few times. V and J are TRBV7-2 and TRBJ2-4, with TRBD1 identical over 10 bases. The length of the CDR3 is 15 residues. Unmatched junction bases numbered 6, after V lost 2 bases and J lost 8 bases. Germline loops: CDR1 SGHTA, CDR2 FQGNSA. As DNA, the CDR3 is TGTGCCAGCAGCTTACCCCCCGGGACAGGGGACATTCAGTACTTC. Residues: CASSLPPGTGDIQYF.

V is TRBV18 and J is TRBJ2-7, with TRBD1 matching over 10 bases. CDR3 length: 15 amino acids. From germline, CDR1 is KGHSH and CDR2 LQKENI. Trimming at V came to 3 bases and at J to 2 bases, leaving 4 bases not matched to a gene. This chain's CDR3 is CASSPGTGATYEQYF. The CDR3 DNA sequence: TGTGCCAGCTCACCCGGGACAGGGGCAACCTACGAGCAGTACTTC.

As DNA, the CDR3 is TGTGCCAGCAGCCAAGTAGGGGACTATGGCTACACCTTC. Protein: CASSQVGDYGYTF. J is TRBJ1-2 and V is TRBV4-2; D perhaps matches TRBD1 (5 bases). This CDR3 has 13 amino acids. Per the germline V gene, CDR1 is LGHNA and CDR2 is YNFKEQ. V was clipped by 1 base and J by 3 bases, with 6 bases between them.